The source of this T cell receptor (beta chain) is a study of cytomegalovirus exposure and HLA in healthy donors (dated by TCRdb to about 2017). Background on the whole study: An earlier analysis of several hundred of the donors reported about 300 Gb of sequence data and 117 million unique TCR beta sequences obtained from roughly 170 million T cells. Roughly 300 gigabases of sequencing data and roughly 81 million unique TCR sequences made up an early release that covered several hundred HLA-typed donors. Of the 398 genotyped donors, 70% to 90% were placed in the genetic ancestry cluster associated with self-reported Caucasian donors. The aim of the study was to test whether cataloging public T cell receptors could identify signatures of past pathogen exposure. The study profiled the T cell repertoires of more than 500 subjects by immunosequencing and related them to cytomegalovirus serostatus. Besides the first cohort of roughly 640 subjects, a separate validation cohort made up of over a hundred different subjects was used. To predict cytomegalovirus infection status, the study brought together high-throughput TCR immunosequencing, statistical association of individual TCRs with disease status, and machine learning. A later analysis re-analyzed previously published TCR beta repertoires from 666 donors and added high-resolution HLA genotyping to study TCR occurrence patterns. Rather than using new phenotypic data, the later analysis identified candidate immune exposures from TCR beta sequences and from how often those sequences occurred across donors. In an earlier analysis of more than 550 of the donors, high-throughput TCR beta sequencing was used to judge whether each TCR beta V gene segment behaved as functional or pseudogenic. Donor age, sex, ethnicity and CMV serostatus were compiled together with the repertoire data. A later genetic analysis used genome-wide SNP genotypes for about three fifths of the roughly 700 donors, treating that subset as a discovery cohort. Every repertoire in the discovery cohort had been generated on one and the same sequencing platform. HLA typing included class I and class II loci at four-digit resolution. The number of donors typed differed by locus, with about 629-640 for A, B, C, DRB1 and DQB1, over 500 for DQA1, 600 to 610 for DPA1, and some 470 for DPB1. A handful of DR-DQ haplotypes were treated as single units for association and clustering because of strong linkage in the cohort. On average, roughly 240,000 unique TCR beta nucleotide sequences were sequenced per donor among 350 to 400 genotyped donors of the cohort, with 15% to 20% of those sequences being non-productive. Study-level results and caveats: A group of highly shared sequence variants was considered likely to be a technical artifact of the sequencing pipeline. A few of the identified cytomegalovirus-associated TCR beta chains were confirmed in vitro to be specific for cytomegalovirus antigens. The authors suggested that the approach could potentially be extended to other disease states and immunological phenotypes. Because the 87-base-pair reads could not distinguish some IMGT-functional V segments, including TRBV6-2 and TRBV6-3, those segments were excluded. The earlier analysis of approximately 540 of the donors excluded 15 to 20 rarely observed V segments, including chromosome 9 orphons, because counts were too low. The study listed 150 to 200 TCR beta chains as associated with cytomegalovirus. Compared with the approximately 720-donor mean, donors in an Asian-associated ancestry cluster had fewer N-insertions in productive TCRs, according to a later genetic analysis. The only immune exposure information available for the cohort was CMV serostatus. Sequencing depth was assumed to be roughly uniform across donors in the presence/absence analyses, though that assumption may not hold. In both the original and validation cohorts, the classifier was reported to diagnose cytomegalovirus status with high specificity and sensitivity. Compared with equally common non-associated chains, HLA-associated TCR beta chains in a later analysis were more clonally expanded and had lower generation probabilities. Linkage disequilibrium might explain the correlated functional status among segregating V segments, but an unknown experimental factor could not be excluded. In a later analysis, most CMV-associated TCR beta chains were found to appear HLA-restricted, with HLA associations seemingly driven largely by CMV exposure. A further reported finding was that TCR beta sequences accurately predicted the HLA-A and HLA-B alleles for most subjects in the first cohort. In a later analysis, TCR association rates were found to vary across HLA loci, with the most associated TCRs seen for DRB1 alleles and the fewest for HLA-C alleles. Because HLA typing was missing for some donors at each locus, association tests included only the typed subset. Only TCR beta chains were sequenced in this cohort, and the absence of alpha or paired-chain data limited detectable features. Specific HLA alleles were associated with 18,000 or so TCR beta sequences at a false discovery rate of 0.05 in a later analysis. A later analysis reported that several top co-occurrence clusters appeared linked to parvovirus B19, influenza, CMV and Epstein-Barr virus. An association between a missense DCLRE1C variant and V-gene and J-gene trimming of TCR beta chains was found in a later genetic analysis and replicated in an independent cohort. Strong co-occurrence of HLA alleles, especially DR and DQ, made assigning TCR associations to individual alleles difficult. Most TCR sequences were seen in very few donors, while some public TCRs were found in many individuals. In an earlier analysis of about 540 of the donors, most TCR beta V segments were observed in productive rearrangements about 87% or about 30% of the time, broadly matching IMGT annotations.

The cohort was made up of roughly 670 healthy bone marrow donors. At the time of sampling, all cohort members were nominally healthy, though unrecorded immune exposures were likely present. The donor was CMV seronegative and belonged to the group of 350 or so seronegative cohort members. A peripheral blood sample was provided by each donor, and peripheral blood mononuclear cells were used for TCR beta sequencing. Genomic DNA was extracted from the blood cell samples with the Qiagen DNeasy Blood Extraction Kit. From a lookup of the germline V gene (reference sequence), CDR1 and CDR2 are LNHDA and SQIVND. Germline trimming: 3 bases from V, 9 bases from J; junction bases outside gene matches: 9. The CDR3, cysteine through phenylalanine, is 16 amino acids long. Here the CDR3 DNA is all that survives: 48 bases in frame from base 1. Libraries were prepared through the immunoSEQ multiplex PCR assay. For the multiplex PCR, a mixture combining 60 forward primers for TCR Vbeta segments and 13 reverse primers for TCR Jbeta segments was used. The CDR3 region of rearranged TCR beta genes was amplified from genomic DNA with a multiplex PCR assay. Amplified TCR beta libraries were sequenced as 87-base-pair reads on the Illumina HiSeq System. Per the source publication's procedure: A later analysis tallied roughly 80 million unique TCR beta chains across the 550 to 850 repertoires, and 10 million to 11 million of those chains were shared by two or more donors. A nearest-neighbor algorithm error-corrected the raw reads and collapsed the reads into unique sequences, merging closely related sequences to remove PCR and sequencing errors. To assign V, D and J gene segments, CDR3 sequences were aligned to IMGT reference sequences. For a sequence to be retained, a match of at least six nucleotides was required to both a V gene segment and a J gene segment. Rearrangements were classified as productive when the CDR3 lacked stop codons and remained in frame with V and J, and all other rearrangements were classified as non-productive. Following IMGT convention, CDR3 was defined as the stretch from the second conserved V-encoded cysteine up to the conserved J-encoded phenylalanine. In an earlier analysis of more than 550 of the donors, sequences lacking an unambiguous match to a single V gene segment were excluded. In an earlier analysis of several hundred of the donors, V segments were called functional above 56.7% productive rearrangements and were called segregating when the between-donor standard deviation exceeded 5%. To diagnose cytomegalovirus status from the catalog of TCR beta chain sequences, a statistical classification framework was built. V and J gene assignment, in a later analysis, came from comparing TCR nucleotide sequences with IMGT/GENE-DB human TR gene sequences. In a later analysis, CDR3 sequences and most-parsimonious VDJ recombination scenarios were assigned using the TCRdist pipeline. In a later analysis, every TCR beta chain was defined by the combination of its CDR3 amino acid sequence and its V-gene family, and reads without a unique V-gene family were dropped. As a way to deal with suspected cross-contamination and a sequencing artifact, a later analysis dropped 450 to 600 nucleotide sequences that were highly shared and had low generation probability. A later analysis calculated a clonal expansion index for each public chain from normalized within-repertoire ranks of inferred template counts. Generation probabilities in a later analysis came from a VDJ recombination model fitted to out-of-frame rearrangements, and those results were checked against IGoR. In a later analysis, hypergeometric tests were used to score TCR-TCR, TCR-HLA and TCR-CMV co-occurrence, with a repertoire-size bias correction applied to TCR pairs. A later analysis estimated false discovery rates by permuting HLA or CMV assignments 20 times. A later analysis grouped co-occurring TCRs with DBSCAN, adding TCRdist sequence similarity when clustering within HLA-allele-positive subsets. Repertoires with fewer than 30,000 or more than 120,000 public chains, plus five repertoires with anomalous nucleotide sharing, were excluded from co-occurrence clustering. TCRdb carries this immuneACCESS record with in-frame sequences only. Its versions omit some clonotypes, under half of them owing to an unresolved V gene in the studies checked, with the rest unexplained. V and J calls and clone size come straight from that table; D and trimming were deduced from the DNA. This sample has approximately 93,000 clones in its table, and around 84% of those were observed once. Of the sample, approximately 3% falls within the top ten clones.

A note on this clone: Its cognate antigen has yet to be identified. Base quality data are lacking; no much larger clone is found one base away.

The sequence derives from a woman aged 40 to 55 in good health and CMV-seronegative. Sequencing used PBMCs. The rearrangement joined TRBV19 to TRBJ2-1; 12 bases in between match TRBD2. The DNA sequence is TGTGCCAGTAGTATTTGGCTAGCGGGAGGGCCCAGTGAGCAGTTCTTC. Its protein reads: CASSIWLAGGPSEQFF.